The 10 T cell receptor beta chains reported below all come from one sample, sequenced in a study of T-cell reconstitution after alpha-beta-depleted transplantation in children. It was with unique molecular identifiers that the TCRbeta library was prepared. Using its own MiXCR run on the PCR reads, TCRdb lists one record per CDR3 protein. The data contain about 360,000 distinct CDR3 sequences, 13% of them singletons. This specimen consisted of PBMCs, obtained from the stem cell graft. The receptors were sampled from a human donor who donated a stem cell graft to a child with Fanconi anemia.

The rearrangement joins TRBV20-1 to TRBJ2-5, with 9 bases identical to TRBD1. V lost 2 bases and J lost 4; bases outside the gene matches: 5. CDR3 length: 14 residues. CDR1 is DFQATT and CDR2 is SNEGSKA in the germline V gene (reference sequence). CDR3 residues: CSARRGQGGETQYF. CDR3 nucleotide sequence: TGCAGTGCTAGACGGGGACAGGGTGGAGAGACCCAGTACTTC.

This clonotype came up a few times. This CDR3 reads CASTPSGGPQHF. The CDR3 DNA reads as TGTGCCAGCACTCCGTCCGGGGGGCCCCAGCATTTT. The V and J genes are TRBV12-3 or TRBV12-4 and TRBJ1-5; TRBD1 might be the D (5 bases). Trimming pared 7 bases from V and 9 bases from J, leaving 13 bases between. The CDR3 totals 12 residues.

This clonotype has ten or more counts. CDR3 sequence: CASSWTQNTEAFF. The CDR3 DNA follows: TGTGCCAGCTCCTGGACACAGAACACTGAAGCTTTCTTT. The chain has TRBV6-1 and TRBJ1-1; maybe TRBD1 (5 bases). The CDR3 runs 13 residues. Trimming left V 8 bases short and J 1 base short, with 11 bases between. CDR1 is MNHNS and CDR2 is SASEGT in the germline V gene.

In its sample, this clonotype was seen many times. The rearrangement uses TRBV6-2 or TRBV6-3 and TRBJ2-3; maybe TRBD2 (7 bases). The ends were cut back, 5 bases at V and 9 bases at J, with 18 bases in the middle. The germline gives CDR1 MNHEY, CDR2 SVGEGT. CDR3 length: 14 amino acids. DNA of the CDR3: TGTGCCAGCAGTGACGGACAGCACGGGGGGACGCAGTATTTT. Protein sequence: CASSDGQHGGTQYF.

In DNA, the CDR3 is TGCGCCAGCAGTGGCCCGGTTCGGGGGCTCCAAGAGACCCAGTACTTC. The encoded protein is CASSGPVRGLQETQYF. The chain recombines TRBV10-2 with TRBJ2-5; TRBD1 or TRBD2 may be the D gene (6 bases each). Deletions cut 4 bases from V and 1 base from J, with 16 bases between. The CDR3 is 16 amino acids. Germline V lookup: CDR1 WSHSY, CDR2 SAAADI.

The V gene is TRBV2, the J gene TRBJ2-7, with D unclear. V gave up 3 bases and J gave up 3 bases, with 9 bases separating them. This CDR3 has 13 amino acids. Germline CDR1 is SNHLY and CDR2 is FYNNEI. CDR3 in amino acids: CASSDRANYEQYF. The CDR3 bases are TGTGCCAGCAGTGATCGGGCTAACTACGAGCAGTACTTC.

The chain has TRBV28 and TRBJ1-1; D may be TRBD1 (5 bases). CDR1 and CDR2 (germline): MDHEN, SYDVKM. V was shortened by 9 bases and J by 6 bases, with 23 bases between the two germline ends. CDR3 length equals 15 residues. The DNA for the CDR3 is TGTGCCAGTAATCTGCAGGGCTCAACCTACGCTGAAGCTTTCTTT. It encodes CASNLQGSTYAEAFF.

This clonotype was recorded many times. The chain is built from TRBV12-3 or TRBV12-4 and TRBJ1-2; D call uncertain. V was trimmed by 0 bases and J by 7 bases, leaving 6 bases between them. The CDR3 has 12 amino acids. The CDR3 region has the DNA TGTGCCAGCAGTTTAGCGTCCCTTGGCTACACCTTC. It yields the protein CASSLASLGYTF.

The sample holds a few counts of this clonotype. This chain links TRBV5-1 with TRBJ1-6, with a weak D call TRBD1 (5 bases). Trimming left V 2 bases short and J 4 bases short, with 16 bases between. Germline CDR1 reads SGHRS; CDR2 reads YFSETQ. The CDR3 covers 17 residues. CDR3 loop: CASSFGYDRAYNSPLHF. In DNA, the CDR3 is TGCGCCAGCAGCTTTGGATATGACAGAGCATATAATTCACCCCTCCACTTT.

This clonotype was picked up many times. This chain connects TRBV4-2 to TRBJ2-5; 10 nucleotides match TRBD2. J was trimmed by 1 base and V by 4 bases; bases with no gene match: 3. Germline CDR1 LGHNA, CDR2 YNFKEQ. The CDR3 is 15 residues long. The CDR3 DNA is TGTGCCAGCAGCCTTGAGCGGGGGGGCCAAGAGACCCAGTACTTC. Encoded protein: CASSLERGGQETQYF.